Listed below are T cell receptor beta chains from one sample, sequenced in a study of Graves' ophthalmopathy and Graves' hyperthyroidism. TCRdb called the multiplex PCR reads again in MiXCR, with one record for every CDR3 protein. The table records 300,000 to 400,000 distinct CDR3 sequences, about a sixth of them present only once. Sample: peripheral blood. These receptors originate from an adult man with Graves' ophthalmopathy. CDR3s include the opening cysteine and the closing phenylalanine or tryptophan. The D gene is left open where the match is weak. Clone size is given for some rows only: seen once, a few or many times, or a class if the clone is expanded.

j_gene: TRBJ1-2; d_gene: .; abundance: many; v_gene: TRBV7-9; CDR3aa: CASSFESGGLGYTF; CDR3nt: TGTGCCAGCAGCTTTGAATCCGGGGGCCTTGGCTACACCTTC
j_gene: TRBJ2-7; d_gene: .; abundance: many; v_gene: TRBV24-1; CDR3aa: CATSALDGYEQYF; CDR3nt: TGTGCCACCAGTGCCCTCGACGGCTACGAGCAGTACTTC
j_gene: TRBJ2-7; d_gene: .; abundance: many; v_gene: TRBV6-1; CDR3aa: CASKGNSYEQYF; CDR3nt: TGTGCCAGCAAGGGGAACTCCTACGAGCAGTACTTC
j_gene: TRBJ1-1; d_gene: .; abundance: .; v_gene: TRBV6-2/TRBV6-3; CDR3aa: CASTYGGQTENTEAFF; CDR3nt: TGTGCCAGCACCTACGGGGGGCAGACAGAAAACACTGAAGCTTTCTTT
j_gene: TRBJ2-7; d_gene: TRBD1; abundance: many; v_gene: TRBV18; CDR3aa: CASSQTWTGSNEQYF; CDR3nt: TGTGCCAGCTCCCAAACGTGGACAGGGTCTAACGAGCAGTACTTC
j_gene: TRBJ1-2; d_gene: .; abundance: many; v_gene: TRBV6-7; CDR3aa: CAGEPGRDGYTF; CDR3nt: TGTGCCGGGGAGCCCGGTAGGGACGGCTACACCTTC
j_gene: TRBJ2-7; d_gene: TRBD1; abundance: many; v_gene: TRBV19; CDR3aa: CARGQGTSYEQYF; CDR3nt: TGTGCCAGGGGACAGGGAACTTCCTACGAGCAGTACTTC
j_gene: TRBJ1-2; d_gene: .; abundance: many; v_gene: TRBV4-1; CDR3aa: CASSRSSLAGRDYGYTF; CDR3nt: TGCGCCAGCAGCCGGAGTTCCTTGGCCGGGAGAGACTATGGCTACACCTTC
j_gene: TRBJ2-7; d_gene: .; abundance: .; v_gene: TRBV9; CDR3aa: CASSVGLDKSYEQYF; CDR3nt: TGTGCCAGCAGCGTAGGGCTCGACAAGTCCTACGAGCAGTACTTC
j_gene: TRBJ2-2; d_gene: .; abundance: many; v_gene: TRBV6-1; CDR3aa: CASSPPGRVAGELFF; CDR3nt: TGTGCCAGCAGTCCCCCGGGCAGGGTTGCCGGGGAGCTGTTTTTT
j_gene: TRBJ2-7; d_gene: TRBD2; abundance: many; v_gene: TRBV6-2/TRBV6-3; CDR3aa: CASSNHPAVGRLYYEQYF; CDR3nt: TGTGCCAGCAGTAACCACCCGGCTGTCGGGAGGCTATACTACGAGCAGTACTTC
j_gene: TRBJ2-7; d_gene: .; abundance: many; v_gene: TRBV7-3; CDR3aa: CASSQDPLYEQYF; CDR3nt: TGTGCCAGCAGCCAGGACCCCCTTTACGAGCAGTACTTC
j_gene: TRBJ2-2; d_gene: TRBD1; abundance: many; v_gene: TRBV15; CDR3aa: CATSIEGARGELFF; CDR3nt: TGTGCCACCAGCATCGAGGGGGCCAGGGGGGAGCTGTTTTTT
j_gene: TRBJ1-1; d_gene: .; abundance: many; v_gene: TRBV30; CDR3aa: CAWNKNTEAFF; CDR3nt: TGTGCCTGGAACAAGAACACTGAAGCTTTCTTT
j_gene: TRBJ2-5; d_gene: .; abundance: many; v_gene: TRBV28; CDR3aa: CASSLIGPLETQYF; CDR3nt: TGTGCCAGCAGTCTCATAGGACCTTTGGAGACCCAGTACTTC
j_gene: TRBJ2-5; d_gene: .; abundance: few; v_gene: TRBV6-5; CDR3aa: CASRGTLETQYF; CDR3nt: TGTGCCAGCAGGGGGACTCTGGAGACCCAGTACTTC
j_gene: TRBJ2-2; d_gene: TRBD2; abundance: many; v_gene: TRBV19; CDR3aa: CASSSRRGLGTGELFF; CDR3nt: TGTGCCAGTAGTAGTCGCCGCGGACTAGGCACCGGGGAGCTGTTTTTT
j_gene: TRBJ2-2; d_gene: .; abundance: many; v_gene: TRBV29-1; CDR3aa: CSVAQMETGELFF; CDR3nt: TGCAGCGTTGCACAGATGGAGACCGGGGAGCTGTTTTTT